Below, 6 T cell receptor beta chains from the same sample are listed, as sequenced in a study of CD8 T cells in ankylosing spondylitis. MiXCR, run by TCRdb on the 5' RACE reads, gives a single entry per CDR3 protein. The sample lists roughly 700,000 distinct CDR3 sequences, under 20% seen once, with roughly a fifth in the top ten. For these receptors, no antigen is known. Study conclusions and caveats: Among TCR beta sequences, a motif of under ten highly homologous variants appeared characteristic of ankylosing spondylitis blood.

Sequencing was done on a sample of blood, either unsorted or a sorted T cell fraction (not recorded which). Receptor source: a male donor with ankylosing spondylitis.

This chain uses TRBV18 with TRBJ2-7, with 8 bases identical to TRBD1. Germline V gives CDR1 KGHSH, CDR2 LQKENI. After removal of 3 bases from V and 6 bases from J, the junction contained 4 bases not matched to a gene. The CDR3 loop spans 13 amino acids. DNA for the CDR3: TGTGCCAGCTCACCTCAGACAGGGGTCGAGCAGTACTTC. Protein product: CASSPQTGVEQYF.

Written as DNA, the CDR3 is TGTGCCAGCAGCCAAGAGAGAGCACTAGCGGGGCCCTGGGCCAAAAACATTCAGTACTTC. Protein sequence: CASSQERALAGPWAKNIQYF. V usage is TRBV4-2 and J usage is TRBJ2-4; TRBD2 agrees at 10 bases. Trimming removed 0 bases from V and 1 base from J; junction bases left unmatched: 12. There are 20 residues in the CDR3. CDR1 and CDR2 (germline): LGHNA, YNFKEQ.

This clonotype was recorded a few times. Here the CDR3 reads CAISLQTSGGSGQYF. The CDR3 region has the DNA TGTGCCATCAGCCTCCAGACTAGCGGGGGAAGTGGGCAGTACTTC. The rearrangement joins TRBV10-3 to TRBJ2-7; 12 positions agree with TRBD2. Germline loops: CDR1 ENHRY, CDR2 SYGVKD. The CDR3 is 15 amino acids. V lost 6 bases and J lost 9; bases outside the gene matches: 12.

The chain uses TRBV28 and TRBJ2-7, with 8 bases identical to TRBD2. Germline loops: CDR1 MDHEN, CDR2 SYDVKM. J gave up 3 bases and V 6 bases, and 10 bases lay outside the gene matches. The CDR3 extends over 15 amino acids. CDR3 in amino acids: CASRVRLAHNYEQYF. CDR3 DNA: TGTGCCAGCAGGGTACGACTAGCGCACAACTACGAGCAGTACTTC.

This clonotype came up many times. The chain carries TRBV12-3 or TRBV12-4 and TRBJ2-3; D gene uncertain. This CDR3 contains 12 residues. V lost 6 bases and J 2 bases, leaving 6 bases between the germline ends. The CDR3 loop reads CASSQITDTQYF. CDR3 coding DNA: TGTGCCAGCAGCCAGATCACAGATACGCAGTATTTT.

The rearrangement joins TRBV6-5 to TRBJ2-7, with D tentatively TRBD2 (6 bases). CDR1 is MNHEY and CDR2 is SVGAGI in the germline V gene. This CDR3 has 14 amino acids. The ends were cut back, 2 bases at V and 3 bases at J, with 11 bases in the middle. CDR3 DNA: TGTGCCAGCAGTTACGTGCGGGGACTCTACGAGCAGTACTTC. Translating gives CASSYVRGLYEQYF.